Sequencing of this T cell receptor (beta chain) was carried out in a study of OX40 agonist ivuxolimab in advanced cancers. Study in general: The patients' treatment was ivuxolimab, an agonistic anti-OX40 (CD134) antibody.

CDR1 and CDR2 from the germline V gene are SGHNT and YENEEA. This CDR3 is 13 amino acids long. The V end was cut by 5 bases, the J end by 6 bases, with 14 bases between. TCRdb keeps only in-frame clones here, not all; method: immunoSEQ multiplex PCR. The data show about 65,000 clones, around 90% seen once. Individuals having autoimmune disease history or systemic immunosuppression were not enrolled. This sequence joins TRBV11-3 and TRBJ2-7, with D possibly called TRBD1 or TRBD2 (5 bases each). Specimen: CD4+ or CD8+ T cells sorted from blood, collected in a trial of the OX40 agonist ivuxolimab. The origin of this receptor is an adult with an advanced solid tumor such as melanoma, head and neck, liver or kidney cancer. CDR3 bases: TGTGCCAGCAGCCGAGTCTCTGGGGGCGAGCAGTACTTC. Its translation: CASSRVSGGEQYF.